This T cell receptor beta chain was identified during a study of cytomegalovirus exposure and HLA in healthy donors. The PCR ran on 60 Vbeta and 13 Jbeta primers. TCRdb keeps only in-frame clones here, not all; method: immunoSEQ multiplex PCR. The sample holds 100,000 or so clones, approximately 87% seen once. Between the trimmed V and J ends, which lost 0 bases and 0 bases, there was a span of 9 bases. The CDR3 is made up of 15 amino acids. CDR1 and CDR2 from the germline V gene are SGHNT and YYREEE (reference sequence). The gene calls are TRBV5-4 and TRBJ1-2, with D unresolved. The origin of this receptor is a middle-aged man in good health and CMV-seronegative. Source material: PBMCs. The CDR3 here is CASSLGGRTNYGYTF. The CDR3 nucleotides are TGTGCCAGCAGCTTGGGAGGCAGAACTAACTATGGCTACACCTTC. The full variable domain, in which reference TRBV5-4 and TRBJ1-2 provide the parts outside the CDR3, is ETGVTQSPTHLIKTRGQQVTLRCSSQSGHNTVSWYQQALGQGPQFIFQYYREEENGRGNFPPRFSGLQFPNYSSELNVNALELDDSALYLCASSLGGRTNYGYTFGSGTRLTVV.